The 19 T cell receptor beta chains below were found in one sample sequenced in a study of regulatory T cells in long-lasting Graves disease. Arm-PCR of CDR3 regions and iRepertoire HTBI primers were the basis on which TCR beta libraries were built. TCRdb reprocessed the multiplex PCR reads with MiXCR, giving one entry per CDR3 protein. The top ten clones hold more than 15% of a sample with around 460,000 distinct CDR3 sequences, approximately 14% of them seen once. Described time point: newly diagnosed GD, antithyroid drugs for less than 3 months. PBMCs provided the RNA from which the TCR library was made. These data were also reused for a study on T cells in Graves' hyperthyroidism and ophthalmopathy.

Here the sequenced sample was peripheral blood mononuclear cells (PBMCs), taken at new diagnosis, from a patient treated with antithyroid drugs. These receptors originate from a woman between 50 and 59 years old with Graves disease.

As regards this clonotype: This may arise from a read error, as a much more abundant clone is one base away. The V call is TRBV12-5, the J call TRBJ2-1; 10 bases are a match to TRBD2. The ends lost 5 bases at V and 8 bases at J; junction bases unmatched: 9. CDR3 length: 15 residues. Germline V gene lookup returns CDR1 LGHNT and CDR2 FRNRAP. The CDR3 sequence is CASGLNLAGDDEQFF. The CDR3 DNA sequence: TGTGCTAGTGGTCTCAACCTAGCGGGAGATGATGAGCAGTTCTTC.

This clonotype was detected many times. The chain carries TRBV28 and TRBJ2-7, with D tentatively TRBD1 or TRBD2 (5 bases each). V shed 6 bases and J shed 5 bases, with 11 bases lying between them. The CDR3 consists of 12 residues. The germline V gene encodes CDR1 MDHEN and CDR2 SYDVKM. DNA of the CDR3: TGTGCCAGCAGAAAGCAGGGAGACGAGCAGTACTTC. Its translation is CASRKQGDEQYF.

This clonotype was found many times. This chain joins TRBV19 and TRBJ2-1; TRBD2 matches 11 bases. The CDR3 has 18 residues. Germline V gene data show CDR1 as LNHDA and CDR2 as SQIVND (reference sequence). J lost 4 bases, V lost 1 base, and 9 bases had no gene match. Here the CDR3 reads CASSIVLAGAWRYNEQFF. Written as DNA, the CDR3 is TGTGCCAGTAGTATAGTACTAGCGGGAGCCTGGCGTTACAATGAGCAGTTCTTC.

This clonotype was detected many times. J is TRBJ1-5 and V is TRBV10-3; possibly TRBD1 for D (5 bases). V was clipped by 6 bases and J by 3 bases, with 12 bases between them. CDR1 ENHRY and CDR2 SYGVKD come from the germline V gene. The CDR3 contains 14 residues. The DNA for the CDR3 is TGTGCCATCAGCGTTGACAGTTACAATCAGCCCCAGCATTTT. Amino acid sequence: CAISVDSYNQPQHF.

About this clonotype: Possible read error: a much larger clone is one base away. This likely comes from a read error, as the CDR3 has no conserved phenylalanine or tryptophan at its end. The chain employs TRBV7-6 and TRBJ1-1; weak D call: TRBD1 (6 bases). The CDR3 sequence is 14 residues long. The germline V and J ends were trimmed by 1 base and 1 base, with 7 bases remaining between them. The germline CDR1 and CDR2 sequences are SGHVS and FNYEAQ. Here the CDR3 reads CASSLEGGNTEAFL. The DNA for the CDR3 is TGTGCCAGCAGCTTAGAGGGGGGGAACACTGAAGCTTTCTTA.

There are a few counts of this clonotype. The chain is built from TRBV6-1 and TRBJ2-3, with D hard to call. Germline assignment: CDR1 MNHNS and CDR2 SASEGT. The CDR3 runs 13 residues. Trimming took 6 bases from V and 4 from J, leaving 11 bases between them. CDR3 protein: CASSRRLADTQYF. CDR3 nucleotide sequence: TGTGCCAGCAGCCGCAGGCTGGCAGATACGCAGTATTTT.

V usage is TRBV7-9 and J usage is TRBJ1-6, with D possibly matching TRBD1 (5 bases). The V gene lost 4 bases and the J gene lost 5 bases, with 21 bases spanning the gap. Germline V gene data show CDR1 as SEHNR and CDR2 as FQNEAQ (reference sequence). The CDR3 extends over 18 amino acids. The CDR3 sequence: CASSSNTGWGVDNSPLHF. CDR3 DNA sequence: TGTGCCAGCAGCTCCAATACCGGTTGGGGGGTCGATAATTCACCCCTCCACTTT.

Comment on this clonotype: The junction departs from germline at one end; a sequencing error may be responsible. The chain joins TRBV11-2 to TRBJ1-1; D may be TRBD1 (6 bases). The CDR3 sequence is 16 residues long. CDR1 is SGHAT, CDR2 FQNNGV, per germline. CDR3 sequence: CVSSSPWAGANTEAFF. DNA of the CDR3: TGTGTCAGCAGCTCACCATGGGCGGGGGCGAACACTGAAGCTTTCTTT.

This clonotype was detected ten times or more. Here the CDR3 reads CASSQETETQYF. The CDR3 DNA reads as TGTGCCAGCAGCCAAGAGACAGAGACCCAGTACTTC. The rearrangement uses TRBV3-1 and TRBJ2-5; D is ambiguous. Trimming removed 0 bases from V and 4 bases from J, with 3 bases in between. Germline CDR1 reads LGHDT; CDR2 reads YNNKEL (reference sequence). The CDR3 is 12 amino acids.

This clonotype has only a few counts. The chain is built from TRBV7-3 and TRBJ2-7; 8 bases line up with TRBD2. The CDR3 spans 17 residues. The junction had 11 bases not matched to a gene; V was cut back by 2 bases and J by 2 bases. In germline, CDR1 is SGHTA, CDR2 FQGTGA. CDR3 sequence reads: CASSLSWGSGSTYEQYF. The CDR3, as DNA: TGTGCCAGCAGCTTATCCTGGGGGAGCGGGAGTACCTACGAGCAGTACTTC.

The chain combines TRBV7-3 with TRBJ1-3; the match to TRBD1 covers 8 bases. The CDR3 spans 16 residues. Germline trimming cut 2 bases from V and 3 bases from J; bases unmatched to any gene: 6. Germline loops: CDR1 SGHTA, CDR2 FQGTGA. CDR3 amino acids: CASSLSAGGFGNTIYF. In nucleotides, the CDR3 is TGTGCCAGCAGCTTATCGGCAGGGGGCTTTGGAAACACCATATATTTT.

V is TRBV6-2 or TRBV6-3 and J is TRBJ1-3; 8 bases line up with TRBD1. Trimming took 4 bases from V and 3 from J; bases not matched to a gene: 5. From germline, CDR1 is MNHEY and CDR2 SVGEGT. The CDR3 contains 15 residues. CDR3 sequence reads: CASSWAGQVGNTIYF. In nucleotides, the CDR3 is TGTGCCAGCAGTTGGGCGGGACAGGTTGGAAACACCATATATTTT.

This clonotype came up many times. The chain uses TRBV9 and TRBJ2-1, with 7 nucleotides matching TRBD2. Trimming removed 4 bases from V and 0 bases from J; junction bases left unmatched: 10. Germline V gives CDR1 SGDLS, CDR2 YYNGEE. This CDR3 has 17 amino acids. The CDR3 coding sequence is TGTGCCAGCAGCCCTGTCGCGGGAGTAAGCTCCTACAATGAGCAGTTCTTC. It codes for CASSPVAGVSSYNEQFF.

This chain links TRBV2 with TRBJ2-7, with TRBD2 matching 7 bases. Trimming took 5 bases from V and 3 from J; bases not matched to a gene: 7. Germline CDR1 is SNHLY and CDR2 is FYNNEI. This CDR3 has 14 residues. CDR3 DNA: TGTGCCAGCAGTTCTAGCGGACACAACTACGAGCAGTACTTC. Its protein product is CASSSSGHNYEQYF. Variable domain in full (rest from reference TRBV2 and TRBJ2-7): EPEVTQTPSHQVTQMGQEVILRCVPISNHLYFYWYRQILGQKVEFLVSFYNNEISEKSEIFDDQFSVERPDGSNFTLKIRSTKLEDSAMYFCASSSSGHNYEQYFGPGTRLTVT.

This clonotype was recorded at least ten times. The V call is TRBV20-1, the J call TRBJ1-6, with 8 bases lining up with TRBD1. Germline V gene data show CDR1 as DFQATT and CDR2 as SNEGSKA (reference sequence). The CDR3 totals 17 residues. J was trimmed by 5 bases and V by 6 bases; bases with no gene match: 15. The CDR3 DNA is TGCAGTGCCATAAACCCCGCGATGGACAGGGATAATTCACCCCTCCACTTT. Its protein is CSAINPAMDRDNSPLHF.

This clonotype was observed many times. The V and J genes are TRBV7-2 and TRBJ2-7; 13 nucleotides agree with TRBD2. With 5 bases clipped from V and 2 bases from J, the junction kept 6 bases outside the gene matches. The CDR3 runs to 16 residues. Germline V gene lookup returns CDR1 SGHTA and CDR2 FQGNSA. The CDR3 is CASSAPTSGRAYEQYF. Written as DNA, the CDR3 is TGTGCCAGCAGCGCACCCACTAGCGGGAGGGCCTACGAGCAGTACTTC. The complete variable domain, with remaining parts taken from reference TRBV7-2 and TRBJ2-7, reads GAGVSQSPSNKVTEKGKDVELRCDPISGHTALYWYRQSLGQGLEFLIYFQGNSAPDKSGLPSDRFSAERTGGSVSTLTIQRTQQEDSAVYLCASSAPTSGRAYEQYFGPGTRLTVT.

This clonotype has a count of ten or more. As DNA, the CDR3 is TGCGCCAGCAGTCAGGCCGCCGGCACAGATACGCAGTATTTT. The encoded protein is CASSQAAGTDTQYF. This chain connects TRBV10-1 to TRBJ2-3; D not certain. CDR3 length: 14 residues. V lost 5 bases to trimming and J lost 1 base, with 10 bases between them. Germline V CDR1 and CDR2: WNHNN, SYGVQD (reference sequence).

This clonotype was counted once. V usage is TRBV11-2 and J usage is TRBJ1-1; 9 bases align to TRBD1. V lost 8 bases, J lost 4 bases, and 8 bases stayed unmatched. The CDR3 length is 14 residues. Germline V lookup: CDR1 SGHAT, CDR2 FQNNGV. The CDR3, as DNA: TGTGCCAGCGGAGACCGGGACAGGGTCACTGAAGCTTTCTTT. Translation gives CASGDRDRVTEAFF.

This clonotype has at least ten counts. The chain combines TRBV6-1 with TRBJ2-1; tentative D call: TRBD2 (6 bases). The germline CDR1 and CDR2 sequences are MNHNS and SASEGT. This CDR3 contains 16 residues. Between the trimmed V and J ends, which lost 1 base and 2 bases, there was a span of 12 bases. The CDR3 region has the DNA TGTGCCAGCAGTGAAGAAAGAGGGAGGACCTACAATGAGCAGTTCTTC. As protein: CASSEERGRTYNEQFF.